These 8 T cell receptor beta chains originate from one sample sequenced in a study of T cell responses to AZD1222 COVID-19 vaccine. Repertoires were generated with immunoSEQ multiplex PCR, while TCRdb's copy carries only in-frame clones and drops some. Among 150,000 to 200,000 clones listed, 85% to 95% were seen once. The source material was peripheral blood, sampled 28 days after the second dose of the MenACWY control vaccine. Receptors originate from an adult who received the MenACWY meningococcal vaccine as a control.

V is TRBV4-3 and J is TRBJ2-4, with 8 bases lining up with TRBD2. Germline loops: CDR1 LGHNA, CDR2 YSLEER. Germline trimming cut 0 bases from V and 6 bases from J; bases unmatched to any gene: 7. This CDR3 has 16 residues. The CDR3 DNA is TGCGCCAGCAGCCAAGAGCCAAAGAGCGGGAGAAACATTCAGTACTTC. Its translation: CASSQEPKSGRNIQYF.

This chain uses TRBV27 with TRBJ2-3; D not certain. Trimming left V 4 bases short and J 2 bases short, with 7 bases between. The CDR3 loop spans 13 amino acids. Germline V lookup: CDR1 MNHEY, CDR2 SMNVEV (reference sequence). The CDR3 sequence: CASSSPLTDTQYF. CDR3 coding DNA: TGTGCCAGCAGTTCCCCTCTCACAGATACGCAGTATTTT.

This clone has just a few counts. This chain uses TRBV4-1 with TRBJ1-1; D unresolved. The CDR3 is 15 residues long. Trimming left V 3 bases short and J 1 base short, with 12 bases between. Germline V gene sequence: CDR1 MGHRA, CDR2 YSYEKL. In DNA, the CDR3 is TGCGCCAGCAGCCACCGACATAGGGAGAACACTGAAGCTTTCTTT. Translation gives CASSHRHRENTEAFF.

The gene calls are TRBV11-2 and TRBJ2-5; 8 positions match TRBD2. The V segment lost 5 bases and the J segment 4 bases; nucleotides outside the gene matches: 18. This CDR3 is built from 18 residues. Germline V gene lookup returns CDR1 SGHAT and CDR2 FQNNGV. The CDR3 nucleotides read TGTGCCAGCAGCCCGGGGGGGAGGGCCCTCGTTGGAGCAGAGACCCAGTACTTC. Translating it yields CASSPGGRALVGAETQYF.

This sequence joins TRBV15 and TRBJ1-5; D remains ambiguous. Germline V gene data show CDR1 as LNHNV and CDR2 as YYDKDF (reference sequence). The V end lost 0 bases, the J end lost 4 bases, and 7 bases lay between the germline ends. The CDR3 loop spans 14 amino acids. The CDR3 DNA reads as TGTGCCACCAGCAGAGATCCCGAGAATCAGCCCCAGCATTTT. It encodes CATSRDPENQPQHF.

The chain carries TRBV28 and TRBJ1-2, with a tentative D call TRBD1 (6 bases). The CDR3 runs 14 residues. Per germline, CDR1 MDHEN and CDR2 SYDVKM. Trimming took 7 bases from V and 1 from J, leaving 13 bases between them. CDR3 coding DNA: TGTGCCAGCACCCTGACAGGATTTAACTATGGCTACACCTTC. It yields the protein CASTLTGFNYGYTF.

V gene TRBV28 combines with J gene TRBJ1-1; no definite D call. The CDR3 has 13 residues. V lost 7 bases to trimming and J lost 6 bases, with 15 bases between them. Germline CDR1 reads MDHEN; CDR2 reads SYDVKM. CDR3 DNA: TGTGCCAGCATCCCGCGATGGGGAGCTGAAGCTTTCTTT. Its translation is CASIPRWGAEAFF.

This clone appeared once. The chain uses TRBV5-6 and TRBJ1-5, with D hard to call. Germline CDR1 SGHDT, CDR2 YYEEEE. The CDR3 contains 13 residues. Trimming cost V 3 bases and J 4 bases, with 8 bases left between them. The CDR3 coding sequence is TGTGCCAGCAGCTCCCGACCGAATCAGCCCCAGCATTTT. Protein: CASSSRPNQPQHF.